This entry lists 15 T cell receptor beta chains sequenced from one sample in a study of blood T cell repertoires in COVID-19. The repertoire was sequenced with immunoSEQ multiplex PCR; TCRdb's copy has only in-frame clones and lacks some. This sample has 150,000 to 200,000 clones, with less than 90% found just once. The sample comprised peripheral blood. The origin of the receptors is a man in his sixties or seventies with active or convalescent COVID-19.

The gene calls are TRBV5-1 and TRBJ2-3; perhaps TRBD1 as D (5 bases). V lost 1 base, J lost 3 bases, and 9 bases lay in between. The CDR3 is 14 amino acids. Germline V gene sequence: CDR1 SGHRS, CDR2 YFSETQ. CDR3 bases: TGCGCCAGCAGCTTGAGGGGTTCAACAGATACGCAGTATTTT. Amino acid sequence: CASSLRGSTDTQYF.

CDR3 sequence (DNA): TGTGCCTGGAGTGTAGGCCAGGAATGGAATTCACCCCTCCACTTT. Amino acids: CAWSVGQEWNSPLHF. This chain uses TRBV30 with TRBJ1-6, with unresolved D. Looked up from germline, CDR1 is GTSNPN and CDR2 is SVGIG (reference sequence). Between the trimmed V and J ends, which lost 0 bases and 7 bases, there was a span of 13 bases. The CDR3 sequence is 15 residues long.

This chain links TRBV20-1 with TRBJ2-1; the D is unclear. Looked up from germline, CDR1 is DFQATT and CDR2 is SNEGSKA (reference sequence). The CDR3 is 11 amino acids. Trimming pared 5 bases from V and 7 bases from J, leaving 9 bases between. DNA of the CDR3: TGCAGTGCTTCCTTCCGGAATGAGCAGTTCTTC. This translates into CSASFRNEQFF.

The chain carries TRBV5-6 and TRBJ1-2; the match to TRBD1 covers 12 bases. This CDR3 is 16 amino acids long. V lost 3 bases, J lost 7 bases, and 10 bases stayed unmatched. Per the germline V gene, CDR1 is SGHDT and CDR2 is YYEEEE. The CDR3 bases are TGTGCCAGCAGCTGGGGACAGGGGGCTACCCCGGGTGGCTACACCTTC. Protein sequence: CASSWGQGATPGGYTF.

The rearrangement joins TRBV28 to TRBJ2-7; the match to TRBD2 covers 10 bases. The V segment lost 3 bases and the J segment 4 bases; nucleotides outside the gene matches: 9. Looked up from germline, CDR1 is MDHEN and CDR2 is SYDVKM. The CDR3 has 16 residues. The chain's CDR3 is CASSFSPSGSRYEQYF. The CDR3 region has the DNA TGTGCCAGCAGTTTCTCCCCTAGCGGGAGTAGATACGAGCAGTACTTC.

The J gene is TRBJ2-5, the V gene TRBV10-2; 8 bases fit TRBD2. The CDR3 is made up of 14 amino acids. Trimming removed 1 base from V and 4 bases from J; junction bases left unmatched: 2. Germline CDR1 and CDR2: WSHSY and SAAADI. CDR3 sequence: CASSEWLAGETQYF. CDR3 in DNA: TGCGCCAGCAGTGAGTGGCTAGCGGGAGAGACCCAGTACTTC.

A single count supports this clone. V gene TRBV6-6 combines with J gene TRBJ2-3, with TRBD2 matching over 7 bases. The germline V gene has CDR1 MNHNY and CDR2 SVGAGI (reference sequence). The trim removed 10 bases at V and 5 bases at J, leaving 12 bases unmatched. This CDR3 spans 14 amino acids. CDR3 sequence reads: CATSGEGRRDTQYF. The CDR3 DNA sequence: TGTGCCACCTCGGGGGAGGGCCGGAGAGATACGCAGTATTTT.

The chain uses TRBV7-9 and TRBJ2-1, with D possibly matching TRBD2 (6 bases). V dropped 0 bases and J dropped 6 bases, with 9 bases sitting between them. The CDR3 is 14 residues long. Germline CDR1 reads SEHNR; CDR2 reads FQNEAQ (reference sequence). The CDR3 DNA reads as TGTGCCAGCAGCTTAGCGGGAGGCGCCAATGAGCAGTTCTTC. Translated: CASSLAGGANEQFF. The full variable domain, with the rest looked up from reference TRBV7-9 and TRBJ2-1, is DTGVSQNPRHKITKRGQNVTFRCDPISEHNRLYWYRQTLGQGPEFLTYFQNEAQLEKSRLLSDRFSAERPKGSFSTLEIQRTEQGDSAMYLCASSLAGGANEQFFGPGTRLTVL.

This clone appeared a few times. This chain uses TRBV30 with TRBJ1-4; TRBD1 might be the D (5 bases). Between the trimmed V and J ends, which lost 5 bases and 6 bases, there was a span of 16 bases. The germline gives CDR1 GTSNPN, CDR2 SVGIG (reference sequence). The CDR3 spans 14 residues. The DNA for the CDR3 is TGTGCCTGGGGCCTCGGGGGAAGGGATGAAAAACTGTTTTTT. Encoded protein: CAWGLGGRDEKLFF.

This sequence joins TRBV16 and TRBJ2-3; TRBD2 matches at 8 bases. V shed 3 bases and J 6 bases; nucleotides not matched to a gene: 8. From germline, CDR1 is KGHSY and CDR2 FQNENV. This CDR3 has 15 amino acids. CDR3 residues: CASSQSSGGGDTQYF. In DNA, the CDR3 is TGTGCCAGCAGCCAGTCCAGCGGGGGAGGGGATACGCAGTATTTT.

The table lists this clone with a count of one. The V gene is TRBV27, the J gene TRBJ1-6; no firm D call. The CDR3 has 16 amino acids. V lost 1 base and J lost 0, with 7 bases in between. The germline V gene encodes CDR1 MNHEY and CDR2 SMNVEV (reference sequence). CDR3 residues: CASSLFPSSYNSPLHF. The DNA for the CDR3 is TGTGCCAGCAGTTTATTTCCCAGCTCCTATAATTCACCCCTCCACTTT.

V usage is TRBV19 and J usage is TRBJ1-1; D is unresolved. V was trimmed by 3 bases and J by 1 base, leaving 6 bases between them. CDR1 and CDR2 (germline): LNHDA, SQIVND (reference sequence). This CDR3 comprises 13 residues. Written as DNA, the CDR3 is TGTGCCAGTAGTATGAGAAAGAACACTGAAGCTTTCTTT. Translated: CASSMRKNTEAFF.

This clone was found a few times. This rearrangement joins TRBV27 to TRBJ2-7; D uncertain. Between the trimmed V and J ends, which lost 6 bases and 0 bases, there was a span of 3 bases. The germline V gene has CDR1 MNHEY and CDR2 SMNVEV (reference sequence). The CDR3 length is 11 residues. The CDR3 reads CASSFSYEQYF. In nucleotides, the CDR3 is TGTGCCAGCAGCTTCTCCTACGAGCAGTACTTC.

The V and J genes are TRBV6-4 and TRBJ2-5, with TRBD1 matching over 11 bases. J lost 4 bases, V lost 9 bases, and 10 bases had no gene match. CDR1 MRHNA and CDR2 SNTAGT come from the germline V gene. The CDR3 is 15 residues long. This CDR3 is CASWTGGGFIETQYF. CDR3 coding DNA: TGTGCCAGTTGGACAGGGGGCGGATTTATAGAGACCCAGTACTTC.

The V call is TRBV2, the J call TRBJ2-4; TRBD2 matches 8 bases. The V gene's germline CDR1 is SNHLY and CDR2 FYNNEI. This CDR3 comprises 18 residues. V shed 1 base, J shed 0 bases, and the junction held 8 bases outside the gene matches. CDR3 nucleotides: TGTGCCAGCAGTGAAGTAAGGGCTAGCGGGTTAGCCAAAAACATTCAGTACTTC. This translates into CASSEVRASGLAKNIQYF.